This T cell receptor (beta chain) emerged from a study of cytomegalovirus exposure and HLA in healthy donors. In regard to this clone: The antigen remains unidentified.

Broader study findings: The analysis excluded some indistinguishable V segments, including TRBV6-2 and TRBV6-3. The CMV antigen specificity of three CMV-associated chains was confirmed through in vitro analysis. Later work showed greater clonal expansion in HLA-associated TCR beta chains than in equally common others. The study put around 180 TCR beta chains on its list as cytomegalovirus-associated.

V lost 3 bases and J 6 bases, leaving 9 bases between the germline ends. Germline CDR1 MNHEY, CDR2 SMNVEV (reference sequence). The CDR3 loop spans 13 amino acids. Primers included in the PCR were 60 Vbeta and 13 Jbeta primers. TCRdb's copy holds only in-frame clones and misses some; the assay was immunoSEQ multiplex PCR. The table lists under 200,000 clones, approximately 67% of them singletons. This chain uses TRBV27 with TRBJ1-5, with D unclear. This TCR was sampled from a woman between 18 and 30 years old in good health and CMV-seropositive. Sequences were obtained from PBMCs. The CDR3 DNA sequence: TGTGCCAGCAGTTTCTCAGGTGGTCAGCCCCAGCATTTT. This translates into CASSFSGGQPQHF.